This record looks at one TCR beta chain sequence and its context. TCRdb keeps only in-frame clones here, not all; method: immunoSEQ multiplex PCR. The table records 180,000 or so clones, roughly 76% of them present only once. This entry belongs to a study of blood T cell repertoires in COVID-19. With V trimmed by 7 bases and J by 0 bases, 6 bases remained unmatched. Germline-derived CDR1 and CDR2 are LNHDA and SQIVND (reference sequence). The length of the CDR3 is 15 residues. This clonotype was obtained from a woman between 45 and 60 years old with active or convalescent COVID-19. Sequencing was performed on peripheral blood. The chain uses TRBV19 and TRBJ1-5; 7 bases fit TRBD1. In nucleotides, the CDR3 is TGTGCCAGTACTACGACAGGGCTTAGCAATCAGCCCCAGCATTTT. It encodes CASTTTGLSNQPQHF.